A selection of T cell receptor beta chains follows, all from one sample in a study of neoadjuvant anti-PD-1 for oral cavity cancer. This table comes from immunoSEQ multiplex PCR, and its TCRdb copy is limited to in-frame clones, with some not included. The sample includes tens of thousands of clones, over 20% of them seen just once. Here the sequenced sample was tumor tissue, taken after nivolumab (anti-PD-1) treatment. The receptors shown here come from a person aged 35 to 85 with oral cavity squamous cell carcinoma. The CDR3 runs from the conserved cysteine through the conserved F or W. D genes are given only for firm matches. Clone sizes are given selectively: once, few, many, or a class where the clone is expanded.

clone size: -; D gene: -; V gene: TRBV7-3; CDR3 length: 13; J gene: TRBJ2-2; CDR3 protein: CASSSSNTGELFF; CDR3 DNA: TGTGCCAGCAGCTCCTCGAACACCGGGGAGCTGTTTTTT
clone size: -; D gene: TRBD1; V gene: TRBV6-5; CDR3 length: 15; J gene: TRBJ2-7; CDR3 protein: CASSYGWTGGYEQYF; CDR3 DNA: TGTGCCAGCAGTTACGGCTGGACAGGGGGCTACGAGCAGTACTTC
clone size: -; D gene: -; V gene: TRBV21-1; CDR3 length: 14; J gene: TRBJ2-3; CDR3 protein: CASSKGTSTDTQYF; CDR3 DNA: TGTGCCAGCAGCAAAGGGACCAGCACAGATACGCAGTATTTT
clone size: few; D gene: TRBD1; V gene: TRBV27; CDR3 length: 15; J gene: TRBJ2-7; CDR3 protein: CASSPYTGVSSEQYF; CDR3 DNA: TGTGCCAGCAGTCCGTACACAGGGGTTTCGAGCGAGCAGTACTTC
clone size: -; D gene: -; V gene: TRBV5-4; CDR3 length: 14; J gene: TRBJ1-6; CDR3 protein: CASSLGWTNSPLHF; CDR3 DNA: TGTGCCAGCAGCTTGGGATGGACAAATTCACCCCTCCACTTT
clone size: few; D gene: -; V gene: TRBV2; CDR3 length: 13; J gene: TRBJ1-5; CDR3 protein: CASSESRIPPQHF; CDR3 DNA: TGTGCCAGCAGTGAATCACGCATTCCGCCCCAGCATTTT
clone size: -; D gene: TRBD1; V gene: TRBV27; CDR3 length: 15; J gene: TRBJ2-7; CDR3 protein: CASSLLDRSRYEQYF; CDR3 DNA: TGTGCCAGCAGTTTATTGGACAGGAGCCGATACGAGCAGTACTTC
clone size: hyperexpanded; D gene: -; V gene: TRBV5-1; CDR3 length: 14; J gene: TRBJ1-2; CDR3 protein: CASSLRSGVNGYTF; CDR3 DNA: TGCGCCAGCAGCTTGCGTTCGGGGGTTAATGGCTACACCTTC
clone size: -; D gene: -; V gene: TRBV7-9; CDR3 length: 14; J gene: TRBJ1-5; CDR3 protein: CASGTGILNQPQHF; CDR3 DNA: TGTGCCAGCGGTACAGGGATTTTGAATCAGCCCCAGCATTTT
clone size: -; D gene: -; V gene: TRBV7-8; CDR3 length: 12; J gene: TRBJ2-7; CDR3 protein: CASSRRTGVQYF; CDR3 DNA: TGTGCCAGCAGCCGTCGGACGGGCGTGCAGTACTTC
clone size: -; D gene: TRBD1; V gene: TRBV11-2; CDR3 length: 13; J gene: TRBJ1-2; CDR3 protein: CASSPGQDYGYTF; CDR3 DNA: TGTGCCAGCAGCCCGGGACAGGACTATGGCTACACCTTC
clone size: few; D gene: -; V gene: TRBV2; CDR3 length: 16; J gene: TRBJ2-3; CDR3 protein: CASSEVTVTSTDTQYF; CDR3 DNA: TGTGCCAGCAGTGAAGTTACGGTGACTAGCACAGATACGCAGTATTTT
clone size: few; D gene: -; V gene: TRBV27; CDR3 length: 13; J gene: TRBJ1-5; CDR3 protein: CASSLMSNQPQHF; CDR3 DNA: TGTGCCAGCAGTTTAATGAGCAATCAGCCCCAGCATTTT
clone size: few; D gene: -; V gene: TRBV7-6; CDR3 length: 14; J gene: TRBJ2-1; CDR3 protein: CASGDLGGGNEQFF; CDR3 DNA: TGTGCCAGCGGGGACTTAGGGGGAGGAAATGAGCAGTTCTTC
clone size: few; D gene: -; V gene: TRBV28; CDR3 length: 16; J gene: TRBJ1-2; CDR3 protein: CASSLLGGGGTYGYTF; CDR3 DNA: TGTGCCAGCAGTTTACTCGGAGGGGGGGGGACCTATGGCTACACCTTC
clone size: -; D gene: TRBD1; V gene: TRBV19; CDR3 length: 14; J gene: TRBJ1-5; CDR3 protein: CASSRDRGNQPQHF; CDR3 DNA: TGTGCCAGTAGTAGGGACAGGGGCAATCAGCCCCAGCATTTT
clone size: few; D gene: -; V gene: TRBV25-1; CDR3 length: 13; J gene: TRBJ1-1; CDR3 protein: CASRPGGGTEAFF; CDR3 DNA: TGTGCCAGCAGGCCCGGGGGCGGGACTGAAGCTTTCTTT
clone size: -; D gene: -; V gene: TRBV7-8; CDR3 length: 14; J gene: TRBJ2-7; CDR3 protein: CASSPRGFTYEQYF; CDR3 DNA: TGTGCCAGCAGCCCGAGGGGCTTTACCTACGAGCAGTACTTC
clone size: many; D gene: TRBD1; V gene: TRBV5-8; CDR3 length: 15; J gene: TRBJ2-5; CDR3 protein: CASSVGQGARETQYF; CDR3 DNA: TGTGCCAGCAGCGTCGGACAGGGGGCGCGGGAGACCCAGTACTTC
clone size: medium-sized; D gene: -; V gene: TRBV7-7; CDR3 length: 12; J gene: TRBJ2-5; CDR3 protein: CASSLDRETQYF; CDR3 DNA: TGTGCCAGCAGCTTAGATCGCGAGACCCAGTACTTC
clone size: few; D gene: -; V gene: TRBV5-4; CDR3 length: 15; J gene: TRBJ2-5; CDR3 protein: CASSLDLDSQETQYF; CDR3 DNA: TGTGCCAGCAGCTTGGACCTGGACAGTCAAGAGACCCAGTACTTC
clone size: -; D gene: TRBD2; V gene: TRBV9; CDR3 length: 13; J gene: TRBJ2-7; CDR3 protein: CASSSTSAYEQYF; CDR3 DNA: TGTGCCAGCAGCTCGACTAGCGCTTACGAGCAGTACTTC
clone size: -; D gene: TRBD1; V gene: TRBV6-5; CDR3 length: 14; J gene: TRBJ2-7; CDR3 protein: CASRRGTETYEQYF; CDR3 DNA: TGTGCCAGCAGGCGAGGGACAGAGACTTACGAGCAGTACTTC
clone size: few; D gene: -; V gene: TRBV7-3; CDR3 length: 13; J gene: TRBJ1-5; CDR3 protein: CASSTAGNQPQHF; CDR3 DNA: TGTGCCAGCAGCACCGCCGGCAATCAGCCCCAGCATTTT
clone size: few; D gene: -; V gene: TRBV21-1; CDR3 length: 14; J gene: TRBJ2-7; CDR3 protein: CASSPAVNPYEQYF; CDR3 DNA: TGTGCCAGCAGCCCCGCGGTAAATCCCTACGAGCAGTACTTC
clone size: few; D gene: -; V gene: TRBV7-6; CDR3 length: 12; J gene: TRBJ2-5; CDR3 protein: CASAQDQETQYF; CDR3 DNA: TGTGCCAGCGCACAGGATCAAGAGACCCAGTACTTC
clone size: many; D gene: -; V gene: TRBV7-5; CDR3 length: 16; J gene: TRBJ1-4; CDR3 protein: CVRSSNLGRINEKLFF; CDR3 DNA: TGTGTCAGAAGCTCTAATCTGGGACGGATTAATGAAAAACTGTTTTTT
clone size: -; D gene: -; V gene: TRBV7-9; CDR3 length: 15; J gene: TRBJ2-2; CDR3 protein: CASSPTGRNTGELFF; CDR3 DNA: TGTGCCAGCAGCCCCACGGGGAGGAACACCGGGGAGCTGTTTTTT
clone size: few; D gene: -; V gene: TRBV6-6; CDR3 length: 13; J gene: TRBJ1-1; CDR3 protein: CASILTSLTEAFF; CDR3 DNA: TGTGCCAGCATTCTGACCAGTTTGACTGAAGCTTTCTTT
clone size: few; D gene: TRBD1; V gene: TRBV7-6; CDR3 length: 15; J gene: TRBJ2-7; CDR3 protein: CASSIGTGVPYEQYF; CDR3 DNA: TGTGCCAGCAGCATCGGGACAGGGGTGCCCTACGAGCAGTACTTC
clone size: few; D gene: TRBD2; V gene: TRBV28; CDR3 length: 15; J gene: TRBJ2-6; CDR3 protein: CASSLRGAGANVLTF; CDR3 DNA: TGTGCCAGCAGTTTACGGGGGGCTGGGGCCAACGTCCTGACTTTC
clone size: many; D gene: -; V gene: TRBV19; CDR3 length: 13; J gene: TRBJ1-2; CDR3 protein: CATGAQTIYGYTF; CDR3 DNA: TGTGCCACAGGGGCACAGACGATCTATGGCTACACCTTC
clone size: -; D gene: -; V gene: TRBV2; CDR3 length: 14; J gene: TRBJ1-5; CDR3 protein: CASTPGQSNQPQHF; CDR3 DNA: TGTGCCAGTACCCCCGGACAAAGCAATCAGCCCCAGCATTTT
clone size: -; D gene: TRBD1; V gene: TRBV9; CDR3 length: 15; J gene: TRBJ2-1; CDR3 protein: CASSAGQSSYNEQFF; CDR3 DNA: TGTGCCAGCAGCGCGGGACAGTCCTCCTACAATGAGCAGTTCTTC
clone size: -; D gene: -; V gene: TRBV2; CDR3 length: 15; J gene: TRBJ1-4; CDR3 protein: CASSVGGADNEKLFF; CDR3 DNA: TGTGCCAGCAGTGTGGGAGGGGCTGATAATGAAAAACTGTTTTTT
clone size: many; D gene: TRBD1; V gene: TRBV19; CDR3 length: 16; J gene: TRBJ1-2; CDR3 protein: CASSRYFGRGDYGYTF; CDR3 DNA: TGTGCCAGTAGCAGGTACTTCGGCAGGGGGGACTATGGCTACACCTTC
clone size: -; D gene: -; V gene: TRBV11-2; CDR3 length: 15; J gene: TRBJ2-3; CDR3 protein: CASSPRQTGTDTQYF; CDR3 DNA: TGTGCCAGCAGCCCACGACAGACAGGCACAGATACGCAGTATTTT
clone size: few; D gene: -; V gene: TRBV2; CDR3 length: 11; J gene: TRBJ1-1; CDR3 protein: CASKYNTEAFF; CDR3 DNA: TGTGCCAGCAAATACAACACTGAAGCTTTCTTT
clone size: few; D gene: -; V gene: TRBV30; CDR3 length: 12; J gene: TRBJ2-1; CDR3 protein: CAWNPGSNEQFF; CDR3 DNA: TGTGCCTGGAACCCTGGGAGTAATGAGCAGTTCTTC
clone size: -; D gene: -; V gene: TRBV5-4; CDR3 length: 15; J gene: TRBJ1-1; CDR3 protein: CASSLEPLMNTEAFF; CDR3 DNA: TGTGCCAGCAGCTTGGAACCCCTTATGAACACTGAAGCTTTCTTT
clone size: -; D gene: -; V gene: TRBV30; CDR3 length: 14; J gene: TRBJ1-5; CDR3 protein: CAYTEGGSNQPQHF; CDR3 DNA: TGTGCCTATACCGAGGGGGGAAGCAATCAGCCCCAGCATTTT
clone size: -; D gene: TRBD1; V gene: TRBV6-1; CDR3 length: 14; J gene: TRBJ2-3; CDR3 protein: CASRGTGDADTQYF; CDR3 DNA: TGTGCCAGCAGAGGGACAGGGGACGCAGATACGCAGTATTTT
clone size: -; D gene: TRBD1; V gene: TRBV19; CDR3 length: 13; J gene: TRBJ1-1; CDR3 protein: CASRGQTYTEAFF; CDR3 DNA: TGTGCCAGTAGGGGACAGACCTACACTGAAGCTTTCTTT